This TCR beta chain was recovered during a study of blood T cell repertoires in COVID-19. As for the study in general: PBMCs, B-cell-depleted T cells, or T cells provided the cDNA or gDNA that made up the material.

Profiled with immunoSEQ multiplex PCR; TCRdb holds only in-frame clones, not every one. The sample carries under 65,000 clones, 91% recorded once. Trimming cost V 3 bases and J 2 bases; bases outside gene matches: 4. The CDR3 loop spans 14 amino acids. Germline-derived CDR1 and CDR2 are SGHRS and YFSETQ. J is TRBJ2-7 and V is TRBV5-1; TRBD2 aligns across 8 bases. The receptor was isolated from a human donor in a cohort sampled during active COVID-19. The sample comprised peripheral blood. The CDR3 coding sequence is TGCGCCAGCAGCTCCACTAGCGGCCCCTACGAGCAGTACTTC. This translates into CASSSTSGPYEQYF.